Listed here is a single T cell receptor (beta chain). This record belongs to a study of blood T cell repertoires in COVID-19. Profiling relied on immunoSEQ multiplex PCR, and the TCRdb table lists in-frame clones only, not all of them. This sample has 150,000 to 200,000 clones; approximately 85% occur once, and the top ten carry about 9.4%. Germline V gene data show CDR1 as MDHEN and CDR2 as SYDVKM. The CDR3 extends over 13 amino acids. V was pared by 8 bases and J by 2 bases, with 11 bases between. Sample: PBMCs or T cells enriched from blood (not recorded which). The TCR comes from a woman between 18 and 29 years old who had recovered from COVID-19. The chain is built from TRBV28 and TRBJ2-3, with D tentatively TRBD1 (6 bases). CDR3 DNA: TGTGCCAGCTTCACAGGGATCACAGATACGCAGTATTTT. Its translation: CASFTGITDTQYF.